The sequence of this TCR beta chain was determined in a study of CD8+ T cells in alopecia areata. As for treatment: oral pan-JAK inhibitor, 5-10 mg twice daily. Sequencing used cDNA as its template, made by extracting RNA and reverse transcribing it. Sequenced by immunoSEQ multiplex PCR; TCRdb stores in-frame clones only, minus some. The repertoire holds about 120,000 clones, 50% to 55% seen once, with roughly 0.5% in the top ten. The CDR3 length is 10 residues. The V and J ends lost 3 bases and 7 bases respectively, with 6 bases between them. Germline V lookup: CDR1 GTSNPN, CDR2 SVGIG (reference sequence).

Sequences were derived from CD4+ T cells sorted from blood, sampled at week 4, from a patient treated with tofacitinib. The receptor's source is a human donor with alopecia areata. V gene TRBV30 combines with J gene TRBJ2-5; D uncertain. Here the CDR3 DNA reads TGTGCCTGGAGCGGGCGGACCCAGTACTTC. Translating it yields CAWSGRTQYF.